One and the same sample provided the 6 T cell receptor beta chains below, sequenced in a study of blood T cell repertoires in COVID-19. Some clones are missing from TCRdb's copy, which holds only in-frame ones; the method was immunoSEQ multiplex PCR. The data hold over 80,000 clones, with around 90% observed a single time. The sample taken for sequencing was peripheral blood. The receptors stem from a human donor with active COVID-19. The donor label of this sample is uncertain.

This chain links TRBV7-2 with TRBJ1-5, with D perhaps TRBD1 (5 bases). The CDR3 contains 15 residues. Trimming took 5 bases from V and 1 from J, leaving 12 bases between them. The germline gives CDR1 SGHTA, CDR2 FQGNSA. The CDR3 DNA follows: TGTGCCAGCAGCCTAGGGGCTTTAAGCAATCAGCCCCAGCATTTT. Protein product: CASSLGALSNQPQHF.

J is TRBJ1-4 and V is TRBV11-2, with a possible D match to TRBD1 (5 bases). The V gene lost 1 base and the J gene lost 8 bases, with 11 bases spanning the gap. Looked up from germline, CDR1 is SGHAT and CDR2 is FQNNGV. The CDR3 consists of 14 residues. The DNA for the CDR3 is TGTGCCAGCAGCTTAGTGGGGGGAGTGGAAAAACTGTTTTTT. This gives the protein CASSLVGGVEKLFF. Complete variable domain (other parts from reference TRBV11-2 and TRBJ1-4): EAGVAQSPRYKIIEKRQSVAFWCNPISGHATLYWYQQILGQGPKLLIQFQNNGVVDDSQLPKDRFSAERLKGVDSTLKIQPAKLEDSAVYLCASSLVGGVEKLFFGSGTQLSVL.

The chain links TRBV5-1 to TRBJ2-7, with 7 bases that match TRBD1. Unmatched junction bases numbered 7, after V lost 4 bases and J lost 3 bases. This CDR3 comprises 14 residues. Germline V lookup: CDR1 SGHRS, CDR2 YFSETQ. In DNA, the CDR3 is TGCGCCAGCAGCCCCCTGACAGGGAACTACGAGCAGTACTTC. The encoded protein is CASSPLTGNYEQYF. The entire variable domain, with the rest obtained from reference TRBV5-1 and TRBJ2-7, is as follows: KAGVTQTPRYLIKTRGQQVTLSCSPISGHRSVSWYQQTPGQGLQFLFEYFSETQRNKGNFPGRFSGRQFSNSRSEMNVSTLELGDSALYLCASSPLTGNYEQYFGPGTRLTVT.

CDR3 in amino acids: CASRPTGGNSPLHF. The CDR3 DNA sequence: TGTGCCAGCAGGCCGACAGGGGGCAATTCACCCCTCCACTTT. This chain uses TRBV6-5 with TRBJ1-6, with 10 bases aligning to TRBD1. Per the germline V gene, CDR1 is MNHEY and CDR2 is SVGAGI. The J segment lost 7 bases and the V segment lost 6 bases, leaving 3 bases of the junction unmatched. CDR3 length equals 14 residues.

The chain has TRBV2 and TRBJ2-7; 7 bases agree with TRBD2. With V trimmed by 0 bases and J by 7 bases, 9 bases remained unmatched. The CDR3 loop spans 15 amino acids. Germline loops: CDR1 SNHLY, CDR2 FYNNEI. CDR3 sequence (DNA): TGTGCCAGCAGTGAAGCGCGCGGGGGAAGGGGTGAGCAGTACTTC. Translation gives CASSEARGGRGEQYF.

The CDR3 region has the DNA TGTGCCAGCAGCTTGGCATCCACAGATACGCAGTATTTT. This sequence encodes CASSLASTDTQYF. The chain employs TRBV5-4 and TRBJ2-3; no definite D call. V lost 0 bases and J 2 bases, leaving 4 bases between the germline ends. The length of the CDR3 is 13 residues. In germline, CDR1 is SGHNT, CDR2 YYREEE (reference sequence).